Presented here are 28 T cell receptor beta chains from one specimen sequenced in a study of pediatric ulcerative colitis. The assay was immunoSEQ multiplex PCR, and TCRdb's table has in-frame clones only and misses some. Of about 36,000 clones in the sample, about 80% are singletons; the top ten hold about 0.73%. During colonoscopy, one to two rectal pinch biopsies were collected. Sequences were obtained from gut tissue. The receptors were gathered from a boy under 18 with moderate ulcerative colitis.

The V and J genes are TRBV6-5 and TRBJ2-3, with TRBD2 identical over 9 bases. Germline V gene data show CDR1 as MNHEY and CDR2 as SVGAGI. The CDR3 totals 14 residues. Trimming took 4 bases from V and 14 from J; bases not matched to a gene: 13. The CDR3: CASSSNDRVAGVYF. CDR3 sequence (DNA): TGTGCCAGCAGTTCCAACGACCGGGTAGCGGGAGTGTATTTT.

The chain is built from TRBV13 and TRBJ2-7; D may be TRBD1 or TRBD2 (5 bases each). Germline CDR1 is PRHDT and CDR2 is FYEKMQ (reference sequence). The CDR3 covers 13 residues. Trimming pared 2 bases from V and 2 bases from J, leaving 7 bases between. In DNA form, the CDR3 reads TGTGCCAGCAGCTTACGGGGACCCTACGAGCAGTACTTC. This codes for CASSLRGPYEQYF.

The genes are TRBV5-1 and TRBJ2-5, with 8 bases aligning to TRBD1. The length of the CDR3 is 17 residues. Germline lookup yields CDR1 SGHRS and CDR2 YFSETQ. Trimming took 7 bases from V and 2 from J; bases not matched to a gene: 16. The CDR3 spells CASASGPGTGIQETQYF. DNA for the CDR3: TGCGCCAGCGCATCTGGGCCGGGGACAGGAATTCAAGAGACCCAGTACTTC.

In DNA, the CDR3 is TGCGCCAGCAGCCAGGCAGGGGGGCAACACTATGGCTACACCTTC. Encoded protein: CASSQAGGQHYGYTF. The chain couples TRBV4-1 to TRBJ1-2; 7 positions agree with TRBD1. Trimming cost V 3 bases and J 3 bases; bases outside gene matches: 7. The V gene's germline CDR1 is MGHRA and CDR2 YSYEKL. The CDR3 runs to 15 residues.

CDR3 bases: TGTGCCAGCAGTTACCTGAGCGGGAGCCCCAGGGGGACCCAGTACTTC. It encodes CASSYLSGSPRGTQYF. This chain links TRBV6-5 with TRBJ2-5, with 8 positions matching TRBD2. Germline V gene data show CDR1 as MNHEY and CDR2 as SVGAGI. The J segment lost 7 bases and the V segment lost 2 bases, leaving 12 bases of the junction unmatched. The CDR3 consists of 16 residues.

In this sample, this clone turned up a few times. Here the CDR3 DNA reads TGTGCCTGGAGTGCGGGGGGCGAGGGTGAGCAGTTCTTC. Translating gives CAWSAGGEGEQFF. The chain joins TRBV30 to TRBJ2-1; possibly TRBD2 for D (7 bases). The CDR3 length is 13 residues. V was trimmed by 1 base and J by 9 bases, leaving 13 bases between them. Germline CDR1 GTSNPN, CDR2 SVGIG (reference sequence).

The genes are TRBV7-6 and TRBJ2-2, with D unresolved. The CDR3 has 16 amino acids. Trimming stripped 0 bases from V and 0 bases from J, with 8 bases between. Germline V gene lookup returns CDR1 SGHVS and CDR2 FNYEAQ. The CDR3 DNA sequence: TGTGCCAGCAGCTTAGCGGTTAAGCCGAACACCGGGGAGCTGTTTTTT. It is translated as CASSLAVKPNTGELFF. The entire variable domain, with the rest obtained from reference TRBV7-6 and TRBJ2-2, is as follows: GAGVSQSPRYKVTKRGQDVALRCDPISGHVSLYWYRQALGQGPEFLTYFNYEAQQDKSGLPNDRFSAERPEGSISTLTIQRTEQRDSAMYRCASSLAVKPNTGELFFGEGSRLTVL.

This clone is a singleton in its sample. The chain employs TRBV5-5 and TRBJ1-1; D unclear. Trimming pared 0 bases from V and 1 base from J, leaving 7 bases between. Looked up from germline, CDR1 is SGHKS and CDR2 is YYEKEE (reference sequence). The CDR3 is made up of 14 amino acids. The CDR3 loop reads CASSLVPENTEAFF. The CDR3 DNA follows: TGTGCCAGCAGCTTGGTACCCGAGAACACTGAAGCTTTCTTT.

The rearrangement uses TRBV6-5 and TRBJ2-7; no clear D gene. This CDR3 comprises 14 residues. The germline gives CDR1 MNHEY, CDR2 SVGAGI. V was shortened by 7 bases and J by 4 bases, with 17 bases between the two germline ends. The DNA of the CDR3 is TGTGCCAGCACCGACGCTTGGGGTGGGTACGAGCAGTACTTC. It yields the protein CASTDAWGGYEQYF.

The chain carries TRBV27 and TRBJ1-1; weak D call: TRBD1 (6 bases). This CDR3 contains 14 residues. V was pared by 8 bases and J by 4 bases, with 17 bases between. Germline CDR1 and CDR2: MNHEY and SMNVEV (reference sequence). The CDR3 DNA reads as TGTGCCAGCCCCTTTGTCGGGGGCGGCACTGAAGCTTTCTTT. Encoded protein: CASPFVGGGTEAFF.

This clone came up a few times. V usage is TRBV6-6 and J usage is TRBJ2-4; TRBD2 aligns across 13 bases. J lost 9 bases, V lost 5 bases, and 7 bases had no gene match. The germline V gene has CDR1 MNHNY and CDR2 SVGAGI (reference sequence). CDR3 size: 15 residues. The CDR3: CASSLTSGGAGIQYF. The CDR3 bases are TGTGCCAGCAGTCTCACTAGCGGGGGGGCGGGCATTCAGTACTTC.

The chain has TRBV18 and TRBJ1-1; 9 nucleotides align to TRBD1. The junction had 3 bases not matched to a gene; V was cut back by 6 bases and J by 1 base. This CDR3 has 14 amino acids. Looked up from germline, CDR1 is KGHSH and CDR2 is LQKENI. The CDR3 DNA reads TGTGCCAGCTCCGTGGGACAGGGGAACACTGAAGCTTTCTTT. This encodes CASSVGQGNTEAFF.

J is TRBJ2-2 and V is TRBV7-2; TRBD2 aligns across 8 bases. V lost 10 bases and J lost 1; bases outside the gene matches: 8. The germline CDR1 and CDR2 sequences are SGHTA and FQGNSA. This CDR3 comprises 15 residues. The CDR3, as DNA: TGTGCCACCTCCCCTGCGGGGGGGAACACCGGGGAGCTGTTTTTT. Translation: CATSPAGGNTGELFF.

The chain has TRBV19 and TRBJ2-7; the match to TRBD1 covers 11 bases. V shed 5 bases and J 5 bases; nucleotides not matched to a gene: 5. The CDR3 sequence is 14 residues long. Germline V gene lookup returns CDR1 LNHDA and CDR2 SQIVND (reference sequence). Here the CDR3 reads CASSAGQGVDEQYF. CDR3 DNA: TGTGCCAGTAGTGCGGGACAGGGGGTAGACGAGCAGTACTTC.

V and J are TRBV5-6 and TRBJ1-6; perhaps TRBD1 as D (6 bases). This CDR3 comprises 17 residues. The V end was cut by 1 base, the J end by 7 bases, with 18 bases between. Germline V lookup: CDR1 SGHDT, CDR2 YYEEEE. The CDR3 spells CASSLLSAGARNSPLHF. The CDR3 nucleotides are TGTGCCAGCAGCTTGCTAAGTGCGGGGGCGCGGAATTCACCCCTCCACTTT.

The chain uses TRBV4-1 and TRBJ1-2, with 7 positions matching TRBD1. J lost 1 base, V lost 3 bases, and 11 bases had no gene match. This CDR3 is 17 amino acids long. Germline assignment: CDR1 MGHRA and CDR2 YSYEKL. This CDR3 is CASSHLLRQGGNYGYTF. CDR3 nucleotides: TGCGCCAGCAGCCACCTATTGAGACAGGGAGGTAACTATGGCTACACCTTC.

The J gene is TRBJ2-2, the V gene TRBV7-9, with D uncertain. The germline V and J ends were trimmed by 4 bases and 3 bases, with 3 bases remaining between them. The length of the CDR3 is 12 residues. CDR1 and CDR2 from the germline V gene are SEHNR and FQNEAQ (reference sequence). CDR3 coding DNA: TGTGCCAGCAGCTCTTACACCGGGGAGCTGTTTTTT. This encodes CASSSYTGELFF.

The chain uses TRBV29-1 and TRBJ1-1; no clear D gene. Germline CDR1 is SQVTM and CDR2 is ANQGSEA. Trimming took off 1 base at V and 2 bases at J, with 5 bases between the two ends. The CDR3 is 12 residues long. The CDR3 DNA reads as TGCAGCGTTGAAGTGGGAAACACTGAAGCTTTCTTT. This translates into CSVEVGNTEAFF.

The CDR3 nucleotides read TGTGCCAGCAGCTTAGAGGTGCCTAGCACAGATACGCAGTATTTT. Its translation: CASSLEVPSTDTQYF. The rearrangement links TRBV7-2 to TRBJ2-3; D not certain. Germline V gene data show CDR1 as SGHTA and CDR2 as FQGNSA. Trimming cost V 1 base and J 0 bases, with 8 bases left between them. This CDR3 has 15 amino acids.

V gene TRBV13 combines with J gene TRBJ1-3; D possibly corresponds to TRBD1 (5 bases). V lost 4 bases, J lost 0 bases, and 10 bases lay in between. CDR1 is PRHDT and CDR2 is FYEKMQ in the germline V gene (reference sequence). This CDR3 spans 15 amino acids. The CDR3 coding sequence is TGTGCCAGCAGCTCATACAGGATCTCTGGAAACACCATATATTTT. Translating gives CASSSYRISGNTIYF. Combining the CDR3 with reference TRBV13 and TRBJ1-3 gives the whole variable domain AAGVIQSPRHLIKEKRETATLKCYPIPRHDTVYWYQQGPGQDPQFLISFYEKMQSDKGSIPDRFSAQQFSDYHSELNMSSLELGDSALYFCASSSYRISGNTIYFGEGSWLTVV.

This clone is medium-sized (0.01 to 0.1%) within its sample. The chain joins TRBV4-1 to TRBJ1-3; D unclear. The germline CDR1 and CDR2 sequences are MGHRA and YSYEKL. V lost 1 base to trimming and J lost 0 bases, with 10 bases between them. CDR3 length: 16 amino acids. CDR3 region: CASSQVGLYSGNTIYF. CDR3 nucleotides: TGCGCCAGCAGCCAAGTTGGACTCTACTCTGGAAACACCATATATTTT.

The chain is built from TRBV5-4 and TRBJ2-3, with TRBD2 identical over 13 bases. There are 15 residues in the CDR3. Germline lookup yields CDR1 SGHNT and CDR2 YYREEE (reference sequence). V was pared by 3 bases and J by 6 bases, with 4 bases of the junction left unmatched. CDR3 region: CASSSTTSGRDTQYF. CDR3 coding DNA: TGTGCCAGCAGCTCTACGACTAGCGGGAGGGATACGCAGTATTTT.

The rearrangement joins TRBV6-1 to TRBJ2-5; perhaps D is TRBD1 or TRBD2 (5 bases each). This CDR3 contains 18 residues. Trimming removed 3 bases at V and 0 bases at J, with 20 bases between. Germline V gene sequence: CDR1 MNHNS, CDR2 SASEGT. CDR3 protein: CASSEDLLGTAYQETQYF. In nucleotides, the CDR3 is TGTGCCAGCAGTGAGGACTTACTCGGGACGGCGTACCAAGAGACCCAGTACTTC.

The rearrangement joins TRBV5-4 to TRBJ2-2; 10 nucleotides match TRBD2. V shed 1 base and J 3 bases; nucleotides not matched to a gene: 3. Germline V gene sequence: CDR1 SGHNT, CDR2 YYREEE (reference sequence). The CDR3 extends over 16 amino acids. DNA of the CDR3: TGTGCCAGCAGCTTGAACCTAGCGGGGGACACCGGGGAGCTGTTTTTT. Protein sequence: CASSLNLAGDTGELFF.

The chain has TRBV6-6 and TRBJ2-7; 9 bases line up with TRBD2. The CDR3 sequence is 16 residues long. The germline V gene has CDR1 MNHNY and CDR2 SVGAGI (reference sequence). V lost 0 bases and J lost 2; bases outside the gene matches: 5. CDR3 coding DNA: TGTGCCAGCAGTTACTCAATAGCGGGAGTAGCCTACGAGCAGTACTTC. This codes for CASSYSIAGVAYEQYF.

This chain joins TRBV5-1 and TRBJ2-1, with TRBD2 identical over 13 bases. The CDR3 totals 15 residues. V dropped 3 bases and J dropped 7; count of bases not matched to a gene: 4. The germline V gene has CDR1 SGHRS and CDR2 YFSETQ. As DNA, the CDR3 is TGCGCCAGCAGCTCCTCGGGACTAGCGGGAAATGAGCAGTTCTTC. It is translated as CASSSSGLAGNEQFF.

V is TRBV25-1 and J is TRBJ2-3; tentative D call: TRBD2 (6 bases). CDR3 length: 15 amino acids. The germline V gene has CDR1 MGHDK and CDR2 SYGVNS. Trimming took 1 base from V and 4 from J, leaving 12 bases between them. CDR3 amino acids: CASSEWGDRSDTQYF. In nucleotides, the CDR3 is TGTGCCAGCAGTGAATGGGGGGACCGATCAGATACGCAGTATTTT.

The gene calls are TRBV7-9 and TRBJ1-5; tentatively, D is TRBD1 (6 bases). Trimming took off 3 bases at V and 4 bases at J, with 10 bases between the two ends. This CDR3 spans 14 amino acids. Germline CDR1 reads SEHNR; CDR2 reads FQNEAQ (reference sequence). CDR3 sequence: CASSFWDNNQPQHF. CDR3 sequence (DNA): TGTGCCAGCAGCTTTTGGGACAATAATCAGCCCCAGCATTTT.